The following is a TCR beta chain sequence with its context. Its antigen is not known. The sample belongs to a study of cytomegalovirus exposure and HLA in healthy donors. In the study overall: In a previous analysis, 110 million or so unique TCR beta sequences were found from approximately 180 million T cells. Overall study results and limits: The authors later linked a missense DCLRE1C variant to TCR beta V- and J-gene trimming. Listed as cytomegalovirus-associated were 150 or so TCR beta chains.

In the PCR, 60 Vbeta and 13 Jbeta primers were used. Profiled with immunoSEQ multiplex PCR; TCRdb holds only in-frame clones, not every one. The sample includes 150,000 to 200,000 clones, 81% of them seen just once. Trimming cost V 5 bases and J 3 bases; bases outside gene matches: 15. This CDR3 region has 17 residues. From germline, CDR1 is LNHDA and CDR2 SQIVND (reference sequence). The gene calls are TRBV19 and TRBJ2-7, with 8 bases fitting TRBD1. This receptor was identified in a man younger than 30 in good health and CMV-seronegative. The sequenced sample was PBMCs. CDR3 amino acids: CASSPPGQALPNYEQYF. The CDR3 bases are TGTGCCAGTAGTCCTCCGGGACAGGCTTTACCCAACTACGAGCAGTACTTC.